These T cell receptor beta chains were read from a single sample in a study of beta chain features in type 1 diabetes. Clones were read by immunoSEQ multiplex PCR, and TCRdb kept only the in-frame ones, dropping some. The sample consists of 600,000 to 750,000 clones, about an eighth of them appearing once. Sequences were obtained from naive CD4+ T cells from blood. Source of these receptors: a man aged 25 to 40 with type 1 diabetes. The CDR3 runs from the conserved cysteine through the conserved F or W. Fields, in order: V gene, J gene, D gene, clone size, CDR3 protein, CDR3 DNA. D genes are given only for firm matches. The size of a clone is reported for some rows only, either as once, few or many, or as a class for expanded clones.

TRBV5-6,TRBJ2-5,TRBD1,NA,CASSSTGVETQYF,TGTGCCAGCAGCTCCACAGGGGTGGAGACCCAGTACTTC
TRBV6-5,TRBJ2-7,NA,few,CASSYRSGNEQYF,TGTGCCAGCAGTTACCGCTCAGGGAACGAGCAGTACTTC
TRBV6-5,TRBJ2-5,NA,few,CASSGPGGQQETQYF,TGTGCCAGCAGTGGACCCGGGGGCCAACAAGAGACCCAGTACTTC
TRBV9,TRBJ2-3,NA,few,CASSVISLGQSTGTQYF,TGTGCCAGCAGCGTAATTAGTCTGGGGCAGAGCACAGGTACGCAGTATTTT
TRBV7-2,TRBJ2-1,TRBD2,few,CASSPTGRGGYNEQFF,TGTGCCAGCAGCCCAACGGGGCGGGGAGGGTACAATGAGCAGTTCTTC
TRBV11-2,TRBJ2-7,TRBD1,few,CASSPGLDRAYEQYF,TGTGCCAGCAGCCCTGGTCTGGACAGGGCCTACGAGCAGTACTTC
TRBV29-1,TRBJ2-3,TRBD2,few,CSVEASGSTDTQYF,TGCAGCGTTGAGGCTAGCGGTAGCACAGATACGCAGTATTTT
TRBV4-2,TRBJ1-2,NA,NA,CASSQEAGEIYGYTF,TGTGCCAGCAGCCAAGAGGCCGGTGAAATCTATGGCTACACCTTC
TRBV18,TRBJ2-5,NA,NA,CASSPRGPGETQYF,TGTGCCAGCTCACCTCGGGGGCCGGGAGAGACCCAGTACTTC
TRBV9,TRBJ2-3,TRBD1,NA,CASSARTGAPTSTDTQYF,TGTGCCAGCAGCGCTCGGACAGGGGCTCCCACTAGCACAGATACGCAGTATTTT
TRBV6-6,TRBJ2-3,TRBD1,few,CASRGPGQGSDTQYF,TGTGCCAGCAGAGGACCGGGACAGGGGTCAGATACGCAGTATTTT
TRBV10-2,TRBJ1-2,TRBD1,few,CASSGQGNYGYTF,TGCGCCAGCAGTGGACAGGGGAACTATGGCTACACCTTC
TRBV7-2,TRBJ1-2,NA,NA,CASSLELNYGYTF,TGTGCCAGCAGCTTAGAGTTAAACTATGGCTACACCTTC
TRBV7-3,TRBJ2-4,NA,NA,CASSFRRWETKNIQYF,TGTGCCAGCAGCTTCCGACGCTGGGAGACCAAAAACATTCAGTACTTC
TRBV2,TRBJ2-7,NA,few,CASSEGRGIWEQYF,TGTGCCAGCAGTGAAGGCAGGGGCATTTGGGAGCAGTACTTC
TRBV6-1,TRBJ2-5,TRBD2,NA,CASRASGGTETQYF,TGTGCCAGCAGAGCAAGCGGGGGCACTGAGACCCAGTACTTC
TRBV30,TRBJ1-5,TRBD1,few,CAWSPLPGTGGMGNQPQHF,TGTGCCTGGAGCCCTCTCCCCGGGACAGGGGGAATGGGCAATCAGCCCCAGCATTTT
TRBV6-6,TRBJ2-3,TRBD1,NA,CASSSQGADTQYF,TGTGCCAGCAGTTCTCAGGGGGCGGATACGCAGTATTTT
TRBV4-3,TRBJ2-5,TRBD1,few,CASSRDRGGETQYF,TGCGCCAGCAGCCGGGACAGGGGGGGAGAGACCCAGTACTTC
TRBV7-7,TRBJ2-5,NA,once,CASSLATVQETQYF,TGTGCCAGCAGCTTAGCAACAGTCCAAGAGACCCAGTACTTC
TRBV19,TRBJ1-5,NA,NA,CASSKDGIQPQHF,TGTGCCAGTAGTAAGGACGGAATCCAGCCCCAGCATTTT
TRBV7-2,TRBJ2-2,NA,NA,CASRKGGPGELFF,TGTGCCAGCAGGAAGGGGGGTCCCGGGGAGCTGTTTTTT
TRBV10-3,TRBJ2-3,NA,few,CAISGTQDTQYF,TGTGCCATCAGCGGGACCCAAGATACGCAGTATTTT
TRBV14,TRBJ2-4,NA,many,CASSQDLAKNIQYF,TGTGCCAGCAGCCAAGATTTGGCCAAAAACATTCAGTACTTC
TRBV5-1,TRBJ2-6,NA,NA,CASSLWEHVGANVLTF,TGCGCCAGCAGCTTATGGGAACACGTCGGGGCCAACGTCCTGACTTTC
TRBV2,TRBJ1-4,NA,NA,CASRVVAEKLFF,TGTGCCAGCAGGGTGGTCGCTGAAAAACTGTTTTTT
TRBV28,TRBJ2-3,TRBD1,NA,CASSFDRGTDTQYF,TGTGCCAGCAGTTTCGACAGGGGCACAGATACGCAGTATTTT
TRBV7-9,TRBJ1-4,TRBD1,NA,CASSPGQAEKLFF,TGTGCCAGCAGCCCCGGACAGGCTGAAAAACTGTTTTTT
TRBV5-4,TRBJ2-4,NA,few,CASSLVANKNIQYF,TGTGCCAGCAGCTTGGTCGCCAACAAAAACATTCAGTACTTC
TRBV4-2,TRBJ1-2,NA,NA,CASSQEGVEPNTF,TGTGCCAGCAGCCAAGAAGGCGTGGAGCCCAACACCTTC
TRBV28,TRBJ1-5,NA,NA,CASSLFGGGQPQHF,TGTGCCAGCAGTTTATTCGGGGGCGGTCAGCCCCAGCATTTT
TRBV4-1,TRBJ2-2,TRBD1,NA,CASSRKGTVEGTGELFF,TGCGCCAGCAGCCGAAAAGGGACAGTCGAGGGGACCGGGGAGCTGTTTTTT
TRBV28,TRBJ1-1,NA,NA,CASSPSENTEAFF,TGTGCCAGCAGTCCTTCAGAGAACACTGAAGCTTTCTTT